What follows are 15 T cell receptor beta chains derived from one specimen sequenced in a study of cytomegalovirus exposure and HLA in healthy donors. PCR primers comprised 60 Vbeta and 13 Jbeta primers. TCRdb keeps only in-frame clones here, not all; method: immunoSEQ multiplex PCR. Here the sample spans over 35,000 clones, 50% being singletons. The sequenced material came from PBMCs. These receptors were collected from a human donor in good health.

In this sample, this clone turned up a few times. The genes are TRBV7-9 and TRBJ1-1, with unresolved D. The CDR3 has 14 residues. V lost 5 bases and J lost 0, with 10 bases in between. Germline V gene lookup returns CDR1 SEHNR and CDR2 FQNEAQ (reference sequence). DNA of the CDR3: TGTGCCAGCAGCCTCCTCGGGATGAACACTGAAGCTTTCTTT. As protein: CASSLLGMNTEAFF.

V gene TRBV10-3 combines with J gene TRBJ1-5, with D maybe TRBD1 (5 bases). CDR3 length: 16 residues. Germline V gene lookup returns CDR1 ENHRY and CDR2 SYGVKD. Deletions cut 5 bases from V and 0 bases from J, with 14 bases between. DNA for the CDR3: TGTGCCATCAGTCCCCAGGGCCCATATAGCAATCAGCCCCAGCATTTT. It yields the protein CAISPQGPYSNQPQHF.

This clone has a handful of counts. The CDR3 here is CASSYRLAGVGEQFF. Here the CDR3 DNA reads TGTGCCAGCAGCTACCGACTAGCGGGAGTGGGGGAGCAGTTCTTC. The V call is TRBV6-5, the J call TRBJ2-1; 12 bases fit TRBD2. The V segment lost 6 bases and the J segment 10 bases; nucleotides outside the gene matches: 10. This CDR3 region has 15 residues. Germline V lookup: CDR1 MNHEY, CDR2 SVGAGI.

The chain couples TRBV30 to TRBJ1-6; D is uncertain. Germline assignment: CDR1 GTSNPN and CDR2 SVGIG (reference sequence). This CDR3 contains 14 residues. V lost 0 bases and J 10 bases, leaving 13 bases between the germline ends. The CDR3 sequence: CAWSVGGFGSPLHF. As DNA, the CDR3 is TGTGCCTGGAGTGTCGGAGGGTTTGGATCACCCCTCCACTTT.

J is TRBJ1-3 and V is TRBV18; D gene ambiguous. V lost 1 base and J lost 0, with 19 bases in between. The CDR3 length is 19 residues. CDR1 and CDR2 from the germline V gene are KGHSH and LQKENI. The CDR3 DNA is TGTGCCAGCTCACCACGGACGGGGATATCGGCGAGCTCTGGAAACACCATATATTTT. Translation: CASSPRTGISASSGNTIYF.

This chain links TRBV7-2 with TRBJ2-4, with 7 positions matching TRBD1. J was trimmed by 0 bases and V by 8 bases; bases with no gene match: 7. The CDR3 runs to 15 residues. Germline V gene data show CDR1 as SGHTA and CDR2 as FQGNSA. The CDR3 is CASGTGARAKNIQYF. Written as DNA, the CDR3 is TGTGCCAGCGGAACAGGGGCGAGAGCCAAAAACATTCAGTACTTC.

This chain uses TRBV7-2 with TRBJ1-1; TRBD1 aligns across 8 bases. V lost 1 base and J lost 5; bases outside the gene matches: 9. The CDR3 is 16 residues long. In germline, CDR1 is SGHTA, CDR2 FQGNSA. The CDR3 bases are TGTGCCAGCAGCTTAGGGACAGGGTATGGAGAAACTGAAGCTTTCTTT. This codes for CASSLGTGYGETEAFF. The full variable domain, with the rest looked up from reference TRBV7-2 and TRBJ1-1, is GAGVSQSPSNKVTEKGKDVELRCDPISGHTALYWYRQSLGQGLEFLIYFQGNSAPDKSGLPSDRFSAERTGGSVSTLTIQRTQQEDSAVYLCASSLGTGYGETEAFFGQGTRLTVV.

V gene TRBV28 combines with J gene TRBJ1-1; no clear D. The germline CDR1 and CDR2 sequences are MDHEN and SYDVKM. The CDR3 spans 16 residues. V gave up 3 bases and J gave up 2 bases, with 16 bases separating them. CDR3 residues: CASSFIGDALNTEAFF. The CDR3 DNA reads TGTGCCAGCAGTTTCATAGGAGACGCCTTAAACACTGAAGCTTTCTTT. Full variable domain (outside the CDR3, taken from reference TRBV28 and TRBJ1-1): DVKVTQSSRYLVKRTGEKVFLECVQDMDHENMFWYRQDPGLGLRLIYFSYDVKMKEKGDIPEGYSVSREKKERFSLILESASTNQTSMYLCASSFIGDALNTEAFFGQGTRLTVV.

V usage is TRBV7-2 and J usage is TRBJ1-6; no reliable D call. The germline CDR1 and CDR2 sequences are SGHTA and FQGNSA. The CDR3 has 15 amino acids. V shed 1 base and J shed 5 bases, with 9 bases lying between them. The CDR3 reads CASSLGHPDNSPLHF. The CDR3 coding sequence is TGTGCCAGCAGCTTAGGACACCCGGATAATTCACCCCTCCACTTT.

For the CDR3, the DNA is TGCAGCGTTGAAGCAAACCGGGACAGGGTCTATGGCTACACCTTC. As protein: CSVEANRDRVYGYTF. This chain uses TRBV29-1 with TRBJ1-2; 9 nucleotides match TRBD1. V lost 1 base and J lost 4; bases outside the gene matches: 7. CDR1 SQVTM and CDR2 ANQGSEA come from the germline V gene. The CDR3 runs 15 residues.

V and J are TRBV9 and TRBJ2-2; 11 nucleotides match TRBD2. In germline, CDR1 is SGDLS, CDR2 YYNGEE. Unmatched junction bases numbered 5, after V lost 3 bases and J lost 4 bases. The CDR3 consists of 16 residues. CDR3 nucleotide sequence: TGTGCCAGCAGCGCCCTACTAGCGGGAGCCACCGGGGAGCTGTTTTTT. Translation: CASSALLAGATGELFF.

The chain joins TRBV19 to TRBJ1-2; 8 bases agree with TRBD1. V gave up 4 bases and J gave up 3 bases; unmatched junction bases: 7. CDR1 and CDR2 from the germline V gene are LNHDA and SQIVND (reference sequence). The CDR3 contains 15 residues. CDR3 DNA sequence: TGTGCCAGTAGTACACAGGGGGGAGGTGACTATGGCTACACCTTC. This gives the protein CASSTQGGGDYGYTF. Full variable domain (rest looked up from reference TRBV19 and TRBJ1-2): DGGITQSPKYLFRKEGQNVTLSCEQNLNHDAMYWYRQDPGQGLRLIYYSQIVNDFQKGDIAEGYSVSREKKESFPLTVTSAQKNPTAFYLCASSTQGGGDYGYTFGSGTRLTVV.

The V call is TRBV9, the J call TRBJ1-1; weak D call: TRBD1 (6 bases). Germline values: CDR1 SGDLS, CDR2 YYNGEE. The CDR3 spans 18 residues. Trimming left V 0 bases short and J 4 bases short, with 22 bases between. For the CDR3, the DNA is TGTGCCAGCAGCGTAGAGCCAGGGGTTCTTCCTAGGACCACTGAAGCTTTCTTT. Residues: CASSVEPGVLPRTTEAFF.

This clone was seen a handful of times. The chain has TRBV18 and TRBJ2-3; D is ambiguous. Germline V gene data show CDR1 as KGHSH and CDR2 as LQKENI. Trimming shortened V by 6 bases and J by 0 bases, and 13 bases separated the two germline ends. The CDR3 is 15 residues long. CDR3 DNA: TGTGCCAGCTCTCAAAACCCGGTTAGCACAGATACGCAGTATTTT. It translates to CASSQNPVSTDTQYF. The whole variable domain, remainder taken from reference TRBV18 and TRBJ2-3, is NAGVMQNPRHLVRRRGQEARLRCSPMKGHSHVYWYRQLPEEGLKFMVYLQKENIIDESGMPKERFSAEFPKEGPSILRIQQVVRGDSAAYFCASSQNPVSTDTQYFGPGTRLTVL.

This clone was seen a few times. The chain joins TRBV5-1 to TRBJ2-1, with a weak D call TRBD2 (6 bases). The CDR3 covers 16 residues. With 0 bases removed from V and 8 bases from J, the gap between germline ends came to 18 bases. Germline V gene lookup returns CDR1 SGHRS and CDR2 YFSETQ. The CDR3 bases are TGCGCCAGCAGCTTGGTCCCGGCTGTCGGGGGTCATGAGCAGTTCTTC. Translating it yields CASSLVPAVGGHEQFF. Full variable domain (rest looked up from reference TRBV5-1 and TRBJ2-1): KAGVTQTPRYLIKTRGQQVTLSCSPISGHRSVSWYQQTPGQGLQFLFEYFSETQRNKGNFPGRFSGRQFSNSRSEMNVSTLELGDSALYLCASSLVPAVGGHEQFFGPGTRLTVL.